This TCR beta chain originates from a study of blood T cell repertoires in COVID-19. Study background: Researchers got acute and convalescent COVID-19 samples from the United States, Italy and Spain.

Trimming shortened V by 3 bases and J by 4 bases, and 12 bases separated the two germline ends. Looked up from germline, CDR1 is MNHEY and CDR2 is SVGAGI. CDR3 length: 14 residues. This table comes from immunoSEQ multiplex PCR, and its TCRdb copy is limited to in-frame clones, with some not included. The sample carries about 150,000 clones, roughly 82% recorded once. The TCR was taken from a woman in her forties or fifties in a cohort sampled during active or convalescent COVID-19. Sequences were obtained from peripheral blood. The chain has TRBV6-5 and TRBJ2-5, with D hard to call. CDR3 nucleotide sequence: TGTGCCAGCAGTTATCGGGTGGCAACAGAGACCCAGTACTTC. It encodes CASSYRVATETQYF.